Below are 2 T cell receptor beta chains sequenced from a single sample in a study of cytomegalovirus exposure and HLA in healthy donors. Vbeta (60) and Jbeta (13) primers were used in the PCR. Some clones are missing from TCRdb's copy, which holds only in-frame ones; the method was immunoSEQ multiplex PCR. Here the sample spans approximately 130,000 clones, 65% to 90% being singletons. The material sequenced was PBMCs. The receptors come from a man over 45 in good health and CMV-seronegative.

J is TRBJ2-1 and V is TRBV7-9; 8 bases fit TRBD2. The CDR3 length is 15 residues. The junction had 11 bases not matched to a gene; V was cut back by 5 bases and J by 8 bases. Germline lookup yields CDR1 SEHNR and CDR2 FQNEAQ (reference sequence). The CDR3 bases are TGTGCCAGCAGCCCACCCCAGCGGGGGAGAGATGAGCAGTTCTTC. This gives the protein CASSPPQRGRDEQFF.

This clone was detected once. The chain links TRBV2 to TRBJ1-1, with D tentatively TRBD1 (5 bases). The CDR3 spans 12 residues. V was cut by 8 bases and J by 3 bases, with 10 bases left in between. CDR1 and CDR2 from the germline V gene are SNHLY and FYNNEI. CDR3 amino acids: CASGAGDTEAFF. The CDR3 DNA reads TGTGCCAGCGGGGCGGGGGACACTGAAGCTTTCTTT.